This TCR delta chain was recovered during a study of gamma delta lymphoproliferative disorders and STAT genes (dated by TCRdb to the late 2010s). Regarding the study in general: Of the 9 Tgammadelta LGLL patients who were sequenced, symptomatic disease was observed in 4 and an indolent course was observed in 5. Because no corresponding Invivoscribe delta assay was available, delta-chain libraries were prepared according to the standard operating procedure of the EuroClonality-NGS working group. The TCR-sequenced pilot group comprised about 9 Tgammadelta large granular lymphocyte leukemia patients and 2 hepatosplenic T-cell lymphoma patients. The LymphoTrack Dx TCRG Assay was used to build gamma-chain libraries from a minimum of 50 ng of genomic DNA. The study profiled TCR gamma and delta CDR3 repertoires by deep sequencing in Tgammadelta lymphoproliferative disease patients and healthy controls, within a larger immunophenotypic and STAT-mutation study. A couple of gamma-chain samples and all delta-chain samples were sequenced twice to confirm results. The full study reports these points: When whole repertoires were clustered, gamma repertoires from patients formed a group apart from those of healthy controls, but delta repertoires showed no separation between the groups. Almost every major gamma and delta clonotype found in patients was public, meaning shared with at least one healthy donor, with just two gamma clonotypes being private to disease. It was noted by the authors that NGS specificity may be reduced at low frequencies, so confirmation of the public or private nature of leukemic clones is needed. Major clones in indolent patients were dominated by Vgamma9-JgammaP and Vdelta2-Ddelta3-Jdelta1 rearrangements, whereas these rearrangements were absent in symptomatic patients, in whom less common gene combinations were used. Control T cells were likely spread across varied maturation stages, whereas leukemic cells were skewed toward terminal effectors, which potentially limits comparisons between patients and controls.

Both library methods used multiplex PCR with primers targeting conserved V and J regions of the TCR genes. Purified and pooled amplicons were sequenced on an Illumina MiSeq platform. Turning to the authors' computational methods: MiXCR performed V(D)J alignment, clonotype assembly and translation, and VDJtools was used for functionality assessment and CDR3 repertoire analyses. CDR3 followed the IMGT definition, and analyses included only productive sequences that used functional genes, leaving out ORF genes and pseudogenes. A custom Python script searched for identical amino acid CDR3s of major clonotypes (frequency >=5%) across all patients and controls. Clonotype frequencies in patients versus controls were compared with a one-sided non-parametric Wilcoxon test. TCRdb reran clone calling on the public reads with CATT; rows sharing one DNA sequence were then combined. TCRdb's processing, not the authors' own work, is the source of the V and J calls. The sample has 600 to 850 delta-chain clones on record, less than 6.5% of them singletons. The ten largest clones represent under 95% of the sample.

TCR sequencing was performed on genomic DNA from peripheral blood mononuclear cells isolated from patients and controls. Of the sequenced patients, about five were male and six or seven were female, and the group's median age was about 67 years. All patients came from a single hematology unit in Padova, Italy, and their diagnoses were reclassified as T-LGLL or HSTCL using the 2017 WHO criteria. Every patient sample was obtained either before therapy or while the patient was off therapy. Looking up the germline V gene yields CDR1 GEAIGNYY and CDR2 EKD. The CDR3 covers 19 residues, taking in both the cysteine and the phenylalanine. The read is trimmed to its CDR3 DNA, 57 bases read in frame from base 1. This clone has a handful of counts. Its antigen specificity is not known. The protein in TCRdb stems from a much larger clone and differs at residue 15 from this DNA's translation, likely a read error; here the protein is translated from the DNA.

The chain employs TRDV2 and TRDJ1; TRDD3 agrees with 13 junctional bases. This receptor was taken from a human donor with gamma-delta T-cell large granular lymphocyte leukemia. The sample taken for sequencing was blood. CDR3 region: CACDRITGGYAKGSEKLIF. The sequenced DNA is TGTGCCTGTGACAGGATTACTGGGGGATACGCTAAGGGGTCCGAAAAACTCATCTTT.